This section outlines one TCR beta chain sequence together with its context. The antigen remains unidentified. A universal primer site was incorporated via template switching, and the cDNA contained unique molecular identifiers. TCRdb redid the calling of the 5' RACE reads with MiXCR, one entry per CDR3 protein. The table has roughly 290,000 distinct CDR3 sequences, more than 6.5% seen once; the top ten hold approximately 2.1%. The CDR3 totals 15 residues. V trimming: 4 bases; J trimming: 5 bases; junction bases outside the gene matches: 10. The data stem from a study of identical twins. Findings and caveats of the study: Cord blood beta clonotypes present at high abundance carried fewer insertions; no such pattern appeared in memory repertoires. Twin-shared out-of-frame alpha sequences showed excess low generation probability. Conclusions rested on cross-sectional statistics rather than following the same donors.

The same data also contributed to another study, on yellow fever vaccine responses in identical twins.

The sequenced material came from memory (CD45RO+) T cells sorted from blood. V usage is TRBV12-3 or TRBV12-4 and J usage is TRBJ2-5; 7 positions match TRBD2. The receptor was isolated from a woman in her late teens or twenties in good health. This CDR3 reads CASSSGGGPGETQYF. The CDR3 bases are TGTGCCAGCAGTTCGGGGGGAGGTCCGGGGGAGACCCAGTACTTC.